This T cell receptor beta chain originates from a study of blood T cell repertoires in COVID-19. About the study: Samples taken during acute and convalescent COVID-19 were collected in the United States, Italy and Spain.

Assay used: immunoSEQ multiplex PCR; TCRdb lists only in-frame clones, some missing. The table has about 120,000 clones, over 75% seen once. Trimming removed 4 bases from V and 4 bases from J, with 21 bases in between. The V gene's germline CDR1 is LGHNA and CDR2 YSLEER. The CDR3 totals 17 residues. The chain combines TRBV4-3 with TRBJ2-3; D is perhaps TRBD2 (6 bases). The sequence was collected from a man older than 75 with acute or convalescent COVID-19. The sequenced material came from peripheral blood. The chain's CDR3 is CASSLISLARDADTQYF. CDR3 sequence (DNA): TGCGCCAGCAGCCTGATCTCTCTAGCGAGAGACGCAGATACGCAGTATTTT.